This passage covers 31 T cell receptor beta chains from one sample sequenced in a study of PD-1 blockade in classical Hodgkin lymphoma (dated by TCRdb to 2018 to 2021). Explained via the paper, the time point label denotes: cycle 4 day 1 (C4D1), after around six weeks of nivolumab. Relapse after autologous stem cell transplantation had occurred in all trial patients, and cohorts A, B and C were distinguished by prior brentuximab vedotin exposure. Library preparation was by the immunoSEQ multiplex PCR assay. TCRdb's version of the immuneACCESS table is confined to in-frame rearrangements and falls short of the full clone set. An unresolved V gene accounts for under half of the shortfall where checked; the remainder is of unknown origin. For this sample the table gives 35,000 to 50,000 clones, of which 55% to 80% were detected only once. Clones ranked in the top ten supply 2.5% to 3.5% of the sample.

The sequencing used peripheral blood mononuclear cells (PBMCs), collected before the fourth cycle of nivolumab. These receptors all come from a human donor with classical Hodgkin lymphoma.

This chain links TRBV20-1 with TRBJ2-7; D unclear. The germline CDR1 and CDR2 sequences are DFQATT and SNEGSKA (reference sequence). V lost 2 bases and J lost 5, with 7 bases in between. There are 11 residues in the CDR3. The CDR3 DNA reads TGCAGTGCTAGACTAAACCACGAGCAGTACTTC. Protein: CSARLNHEQYF.

The chain carries TRBV27 and TRBJ2-3, with D unresolved. Trimming took 2 bases from V and 9 from J, leaving 9 bases between them. From germline, CDR1 is MNHEY and CDR2 SMNVEV (reference sequence). This CDR3 is 12 amino acids long. The CDR3 sequence: CASSLHPGTQYF. CDR3 in DNA: TGTGCCAGCAGTTTACACCCCGGAACGCAGTATTTT.

Of note for this clone: Additional DNA sequences in this sample encode the identical CDR3. V gene TRBV6-5 combines with J gene TRBJ1-5; a weak D match, TRBD1 (5 bases). This CDR3 is 14 amino acids long. Trimming cost V 0 bases and J 4 bases, with 7 bases left between them. CDR1 is MNHEY, CDR2 SVGAGI, per germline. The CDR3 loop is CASSYSRGNQPQHF. CDR3 coding DNA: TGTGCCAGCAGTTACTCGCGGGGGAATCAGCCCCAGCATTTT.

This clone was seen more than once but under ten times. V and J are TRBV10-3 and TRBJ2-1; D not certain. The V end was cut by 4 bases, the J end by 8 bases, with 6 bases between. The length of the CDR3 is 11 residues. Germline V gene lookup returns CDR1 ENHRY and CDR2 SYGVKD. Here the CDR3 reads CAISGWDEQFF. CDR3 sequence (DNA): TGTGCCATCAGTGGGTGGGATGAGCAGTTCTTC.

This chain connects TRBV10-1 to TRBJ2-2, with 7 bases identical to TRBD2. Germline CDR1 is WNHNN and CDR2 is SYGVQD (reference sequence). This CDR3 region has 14 residues. The V segment lost 8 bases and the J segment 2 bases; nucleotides outside the gene matches: 5. This chain's CDR3 is CASEQRGNTGELFF. Written as DNA, the CDR3 is TGCGCCAGCGAGCAGCGGGGAAACACCGGGGAGCTGTTTTTT.

The chain recombines TRBV4-3 with TRBJ2-5; 7 nucleotides line up with TRBD2. The CDR3 sequence is 15 residues long. The V gene's germline CDR1 is LGHNA and CDR2 YSLEER. J lost 2 bases, V lost 5 bases, and 8 bases had no gene match. The CDR3 here is CASSVHGGTQETQYF. The CDR3 region has the DNA TGCGCCAGCAGCGTCCACGGGGGGACGCAAGAGACCCAGTACTTC.

The sample holds one count of this clone. The J gene is TRBJ1-2, the V gene TRBV15; tentative D call: TRBD1 (5 bases). From germline, CDR1 is LNHNV and CDR2 YYDKDF (reference sequence). CDR3 size: 13 residues. Trimming removed 2 bases at V and 2 bases at J, with 6 bases between. CDR3 in amino acids: CATSRQGNYGYTF. The CDR3, as DNA: TGTGCCACCAGCAGACAGGGAAACTATGGCTACACCTTC.

J is TRBJ1-6 and V is TRBV4-3, with D uncertain. The germline gives CDR1 LGHNA, CDR2 YSLEER. The germline V and J ends were trimmed by 5 bases and 5 bases, with 16 bases remaining between them. This CDR3 has 16 residues. DNA for the CDR3: TGCGCCAGCAGCGACACTGCTAGTTTGGATAATTCACCCCTCCACTTT. This sequence encodes CASSDTASLDNSPLHF.

The chain couples TRBV11-2 to TRBJ2-5; the D gene is possibly TRBD2 (6 bases). This CDR3 contains 15 residues. Germline V gives CDR1 SGHAT, CDR2 FQNNGV. Trimming left V 3 bases short and J 0 bases short, with 11 bases between. CDR3 residues: CASSLSGSYQETQYF. For the CDR3, the DNA is TGTGCCAGCAGCTTGAGCGGGTCGTACCAAGAGACCCAGTACTTC. The whole variable domain, remainder taken from reference TRBV11-2 and TRBJ2-5, is EAGVAQSPRYKIIEKRQSVAFWCNPISGHATLYWYQQILGQGPKLLIQFQNNGVVDDSQLPKDRFSAERLKGVDSTLKIQPAKLEDSAVYLCASSLSGSYQETQYFGPGTRLLVL.

The chain links TRBV18 to TRBJ1-2; no reliable D call. The CDR3 is made up of 11 amino acids. In germline, CDR1 is KGHSH, CDR2 LQKENI. Between the trimmed V and J ends, which lost 2 bases and 8 bases, there was a span of 6 bases. The CDR3 loop is CASSPMSGYTF. The CDR3 DNA reads TGTGCCAGCTCACCAATGTCAGGCTACACCTTC.

V usage is TRBV29-1 and J usage is TRBJ2-1; 7 bases agree with TRBD2. This CDR3 has 13 residues. The junction had 14 bases not matched to a gene; V was cut back by 8 bases and J by 10 bases. Germline assignment: CDR1 SQVTM and CDR2 ANQGSEA. CDR3 DNA sequence: TGCAGCCTCTCGGGGGGAATCTTCTTAGAGCAGTTCTTC. This gives the protein CSLSGGIFLEQFF.

This clone was detected a few times. The rearrangement links TRBV6-5 to TRBJ2-1, with D possibly matching TRBD2 (5 bases). The CDR3 covers 13 residues. The V gene's germline CDR1 is MNHEY and CDR2 SVGAGI. Trimming stripped 1 base from V and 9 bases from J, with 10 bases between. The CDR3 sequence: CASSYLRRGEQFF. The DNA for the CDR3 is TGTGCCAGCAGTTACTTGAGACGGGGTGAGCAGTTCTTC.

This chain joins TRBV30 and TRBJ2-1; D is possibly TRBD2 (6 bases). The V gene's germline CDR1 is GTSNPN and CDR2 SVGIG (reference sequence). V dropped 5 bases and J dropped 6 bases, with 11 bases sitting between them. The CDR3 spans 12 residues. As DNA, the CDR3 is TGTGCCTGGGCCGATAGCGGCAATGAGCAGTTCTTC. Translated, it gives CAWADSGNEQFF.

This chain uses TRBV7-9 with TRBJ2-7; 9 nucleotides agree with TRBD2. In germline, CDR1 is SEHNR, CDR2 FQNEAQ (reference sequence). V dropped 3 bases and J dropped 6; count of bases not matched to a gene: 6. This CDR3 is 14 amino acids long. In DNA, the CDR3 is TGTGCCAGCAGCTTCGGGACTAGCTTAGCCGAGCAGTACTTC. Translation: CASSFGTSLAEQYF.

The V call is TRBV30, the J call TRBJ2-3; D uncertain. The CDR3 totals 14 residues. Germline CDR1 and CDR2: GTSNPN and SVGIG (reference sequence). The germline V and J ends were trimmed by 3 bases and 1 base, with 11 bases remaining between them. The CDR3 region is CAWREGLGTDTQYF. CDR3 coding DNA: TGTGCCTGGAGAGAAGGGTTGGGCACAGATACGCAGTATTTT. The entire variable domain, with the rest obtained from reference TRBV30 and TRBJ2-3, is as follows: SQTIHQWPATLVQPVGSPLSLECTVEGTSNPNLYWYRQAAGRGLQLLFYSVGIGQISSEVPQNLSASRPQDRQFILSSKKLLLSDSGFYLCAWREGLGTDTQYFGPGTRLTVL.

This sequence joins TRBV7-9 and TRBJ2-3, with unresolved D. Germline CDR1 is SEHNR and CDR2 is FQNEAQ (reference sequence). CDR3 size: 11 residues. V lost 4 bases and J lost 7, with 6 bases in between. The CDR3 DNA follows: TGTGCCAGCAGCTCAAGTAATACGCAGTATTTT. It translates to CASSSSNTQYF. Drawing the rest from reference TRBV7-9 and TRBJ2-3, the complete variable domain is DTGVSQNPRHKITKRGQNVTFRCDPISEHNRLYWYRQTLGQGPEFLTYFQNEAQLEKSRLLSDRFSAERPKGSFSTLEIQRTEQGDSAMYLCASSSSNTQYFGPGTRLTVL.

This clone came up once. V usage is TRBV28 and J usage is TRBJ2-3; TRBD2 is a possible D gene (5 bases). The V gene lost 3 bases and the J gene lost 8 bases, with 18 bases spanning the gap. The CDR3 spans 15 residues. CDR1 is MDHEN, CDR2 SYDVKM, per germline. The DNA of the CDR3 is TGTGCCAGCAGTTTTCCGGACGGAGGCCTGGGTACGCAGTATTTT. The encoded protein is CASSFPDGGLGTQYF.

The chain has TRBV6-6 and TRBJ2-7; D is undetermined. CDR3 length: 13 amino acids. The germline CDR1 and CDR2 sequences are MNHNY and SVGAGI (reference sequence). Trimming pared 0 bases from V and 6 bases from J, leaving 9 bases between. The CDR3 DNA reads TGTGCCAGCAGTTACTCGACAAAACGCGAGCAGTACTTC. This translates into CASSYSTKREQYF.

The V call is TRBV5-6, the J call TRBJ2-6; TRBD2 aligns across 10 bases. V dropped 7 bases and J dropped 0; count of bases not matched to a gene: 4. The CDR3 covers 16 residues. The germline V gene encodes CDR1 SGHDT and CDR2 YYEEEE. Here the CDR3 reads CASQRGGTSGANVLTF. The CDR3 bases are TGTGCCAGCCAGCGGGGGGGGACCTCTGGGGCCAACGTCCTGACTTTC.

The chain links TRBV7-9 to TRBJ2-3; D is ambiguous. The V gene lost 2 bases and the J gene lost 6 bases, with 12 bases spanning the gap. CDR1 is SEHNR and CDR2 is FQNEAQ in the germline V gene (reference sequence). The CDR3 has 14 amino acids. The CDR3 here is CASSLTRDLDTQYF. The CDR3 bases are TGTGCCAGCAGCTTAACAAGGGATTTGGATACGCAGTATTTT.

This chain links TRBV5-1 with TRBJ1-2; no definite D call. The CDR3 contains 13 residues. V was clipped by 0 bases and J by 4 bases, with 7 bases between them. Germline V CDR1 and CDR2: SGHRS, YFSETQ. Written as DNA, the CDR3 is TGCGCCAGCAGCTTGGACAGAACCTATGGCTACACCTTC. Its protein product is CASSLDRTYGYTF. The full variable domain, with the rest looked up from reference TRBV5-1 and TRBJ1-2, is KAGVTQTPRYLIKTRGQQVTLSCSPISGHRSVSWYQQTPGQGLQFLFEYFSETQRNKGNFPGRFSGRQFSNSRSEMNVSTLELGDSALYLCASSLDRTYGYTFGSGTRLTVV.

The CDR3 sequence: CATSRDPGAQKGNEQFF. DNA for the CDR3: TGTGCCACCAGCAGAGATCCCGGCGCCCAGAAGGGGAATGAGCAGTTCTTC. This chain uses TRBV15 with TRBJ2-1, with D perhaps TRBD1 (5 bases). CDR3 length: 17 residues. Per the germline V gene, CDR1 is LNHNV and CDR2 is YYDKDF (reference sequence). The V and J ends lost 0 bases and 7 bases respectively, with 19 bases between them.

The V and J genes are TRBV28 and TRBJ1-5, with D tentatively TRBD1 (5 bases). Germline assignment: CDR1 MDHEN and CDR2 SYDVKM. The CDR3 covers 16 residues. The ends were cut back, 4 bases at V and 0 bases at J, with 13 bases in the middle. In DNA form, the CDR3 reads TGTGCCAGCAGTTCGGTTCAGGGCTATAGCAATCAGCCCCAGCATTTT. Translating gives CASSSVQGYSNQPQHF.

V and J are TRBV30 and TRBJ1-2; D might be TRBD1 (6 bases). Germline V lookup: CDR1 GTSNPN, CDR2 SVGIG (reference sequence). V lost 4 bases, J lost 9 bases, and 9 bases lay in between. The CDR3 consists of 10 residues. CDR3 in DNA: TGTGCCTGGAAGGACAGTCGCTACACCTTC. It specifies CAWKDSRYTF.

This clone came up many times. The rearrangement joins TRBV9 to TRBJ2-7; TRBD2 might be the D (6 bases). The ends were cut back, 2 bases at V and 5 bases at J, with 11 bases in the middle. CDR3 length equals 13 residues. Looked up from germline, CDR1 is SGDLS and CDR2 is YYNGEE. The CDR3 reads CASSVGGADEQYF. Here the CDR3 DNA reads TGTGCCAGCAGCGTCGGAGGGGCTGACGAGCAGTACTTC. Supplemented by reference TRBV9 and TRBJ2-7, the full variable domain reads DSGVTQTPKHLITATGQRVTLRCSPRSGDLSVYWYQQSLDQGLQFLIQYYNGEERAKGNILERFSAQQFPDLHSELNLSSLELGDSALYFCASSVGGADEQYFGPGTRLTVT.

The chain carries TRBV5-1 and TRBJ1-2, with TRBD1 matching over 8 bases. V was clipped by 2 bases and J by 4 bases; unmatched bases: 4. Germline CDR1 SGHRS, CDR2 YFSETQ. The CDR3 spans 14 residues. The CDR3 nucleotides read TGCGCCAGCAGCTTTGACAGGGGCCCCTATGGCTACACCTTC. Translating it yields CASSFDRGPYGYTF. The entire variable domain, with the rest obtained from reference TRBV5-1 and TRBJ1-2, is as follows: KAGVTQTPRYLIKTRGQQVTLSCSPISGHRSVSWYQQTPGQGLQFLFEYFSETQRNKGNFPGRFSGRQFSNSRSEMNVSTLELGDSALYLCASSFDRGPYGYTFGSGTRLTVV.

About this clone itself: Different DNA sequences within this sample yield the same CDR3. The chain uses TRBV7-3 and TRBJ2-7; TRBD2 might be the D (7 bases). The CDR3 length is 15 residues. V was clipped by 5 bases and J by 0 bases, with 14 bases between them. Germline values: CDR1 SGHTA, CDR2 FQGTGA. The DNA for the CDR3 is TGTGCCAGCAGCCTAGGGAGGGGGAGCTCCTACGAGCAGTACTTC. Residues: CASSLGRGSSYEQYF. The whole variable domain, remainder taken from reference TRBV7-3 and TRBJ2-7, is GAGVSQTPSNKVTEKGKYVELRCDPISGHTALYWYRQSLGQGPEFLIYFQGTGAADDSGLPNDRFFAVRPEGSVSTLKIQRTERGDSAVYLCASSLGRGSSYEQYFGPGTRLTVT.

The chain links TRBV28 to TRBJ1-3; TRBD1 matches 10 bases. The CDR3 spans 15 residues. Germline V CDR1 and CDR2: MDHEN, SYDVKM. With 4 bases clipped from V and 5 bases from J, the junction kept 5 bases outside the gene matches. CDR3 nucleotides: TGTGCCAGCAGTTCTCCGGGACAGGGGAGAAACACCATATATTTT. Amino acid sequence: CASSSPGQGRNTIYF.

This sequence joins TRBV5-4 and TRBJ1-1; 9 bases line up with TRBD1. The V gene's germline CDR1 is SGHNT and CDR2 YYREEE (reference sequence). Losses at the gene ends were 5 bases for V and 8 bases for J; bases not matched to a gene: 7. The CDR3 is 13 residues long. The CDR3 loop reads CASRSQGAVEAFF. The DNA of the CDR3 is TGTGCCAGCAGGTCACAGGGGGCGGTCGAAGCTTTCTTT.

V usage is TRBV28 and J usage is TRBJ2-7; TRBD1 matches at 7 bases. The CDR3 contains 12 residues. Per the germline V gene, CDR1 is MDHEN and CDR2 is SYDVKM. The J segment lost 4 bases and the V segment lost 6 bases, leaving 3 bases of the junction unmatched. CDR3 nucleotide sequence: TGTGCCAGCAGAACACAGGGGTACGAGCAGTACTTC. The encoded protein is CASRTQGYEQYF.

The CDR3 loop reads CASSFGGTGGQTQYF. The CDR3 nucleotides are TGTGCCAGCAGTTTCGGGGGGACAGGGGGCCAGACCCAGTACTTC. This chain connects TRBV28 to TRBJ2-5, with 12 bases identical to TRBD1. The junction had 5 bases not matched to a gene; V was cut back by 3 bases and J by 6 bases. The CDR3 extends over 15 amino acids. Germline lookup yields CDR1 MDHEN and CDR2 SYDVKM.